This TCR beta chain originates from a study of T cell repertoires in cytomegalovirus infection (dated by TCRdb to about 2019). For the study in its entirety: The HLA type of each donor mattered for the analysis, because public TCR beta signatures pointed to carriage of CMV infection along with the matching HLA type. The research as a whole found: In the ex vivo response, HLA-C-restricted CMV-specific TCR beta clonotypes were dominant, and in two of eight donors the single most frequent clonotype came from this HLA-C-restricted group. In both this cohort and an independent roughly 400-donor cohort, the cumulative frequency of public TCR beta family members distinguished carriers of CMV infection plus the relevant HLA type.

Instrument on record: Illumina HiSeq 1500. TCRdb ran its own pipeline on the public reads, namely fastp trimming at Q25 and MiXCR clone calling, and kept in-frame beta chains. Rows with one shared CDR3 protein collapse into an entry with the most common genes and DNA. This sample is represented by roughly 150,000 distinct CDR3 sequences; approximately 17% of them were singletons. Roughly a sixth of the sample is taken by the ten largest. This clonotype occurred a few times. Which antigen it targets is not known. No much larger clone exists at a distance of one base, and base qualities are not known. The cysteine opens and the phenylalanine closes a CDR3 of 15 amino acids. Kept here is only the CDR3 DNA, which spans 45 bases and is read in frame from base 1. CDR1 MDHEN and CDR2 SYDVKM were looked up in the germline V gene. V drops 5 bases and J drops 6 bases, leaving 18 bases in between.

The source of this sequence is a human donor in good health (CMV status not recorded). Some clones in this sample may be carry-over from other donors' samples. In this chain, TRBV28 is recombined with TRBJ2-3; the D gene is possibly TRBD2, with 5 bases matching. Sequences were obtained from CD8+ T cells from PBMCs. The CDR3 here reads CASSPGRMRVDTQYF. The DNA sequence is given as TGTGCCAGCAGTCCCGGACGGATGAGGGTGGATACGCAGTATTTT.